This T cell receptor (beta chain) was sequenced during a study of blood T cell repertoires in COVID-19. Clones were read by immunoSEQ multiplex PCR, and TCRdb kept only the in-frame ones, dropping some. The repertoire holds roughly 35,000 clones, with 70% to 80% as singletons. In germline, CDR1 is LGHDT, CDR2 YNNKEL (reference sequence). With 1 base removed from V and 5 bases from J, the gap between germline ends came to 9 bases. This CDR3 is 15 amino acids long. The TCR originated in a woman aged 55-69 years with acute or convalescent COVID-19. The chain couples TRBV3-1 (or the pseudogene TRBV3-2) to TRBJ1-6, with D perhaps TRBD1 (5 bases). Input material: peripheral blood. The CDR3 spells CASSQGQMNNSPLHF. The DNA for the CDR3 is TGTGCCAGCAGCCAAGGACAGATGAATAATTCACCCCTCCACTTT.